Each of the 20 T cell receptor beta chains below was sequenced from the same sample in a study of shared clonotypes between healthy human individuals. Measured with immunoSEQ multiplex PCR; TCRdb has only the in-frame clones, and not every one. The sample has approximately 2,200,000 clones, 90% to 95% seen once. The naive CD8 subset, CD45RO-negative cells positively selected for CCR7, excluded terminally differentiated effector memory CD45RA+ cells. Sequencing was performed on naive CD8+ T cells from PBMCs. Receptors were obtained from a young man in good health. Some clones in this sample may be carry-over from other donors' samples.

The chain has TRBV6-5 and TRBJ2-7; D is uncertain. Germline assignment: CDR1 MNHEY and CDR2 SVGAGI. The V and J ends lost 6 bases and 2 bases respectively, with 14 bases between them. This CDR3 is 14 amino acids long. CDR3 in amino acids: CASSPSAQPYEQYF. DNA of the CDR3: TGTGCCAGCAGCCCCTCGGCCCAGCCCTACGAGCAGTACTTC.

J is TRBJ1-2 and V is TRBV14, with D uncertain. Trimming took off 5 bases at V and 1 base at J, with 8 bases between the two ends. Germline assignment: CDR1 SGHDN and CDR2 FVKESK. This CDR3 comprises 13 residues. The CDR3 sequence: CASSSSSNYGYTF. Written as DNA, the CDR3 is TGTGCCAGCAGCTCTAGTAGTAACTATGGCTACACCTTC.

This chain links TRBV29-1 with TRBJ2-2; a possible D gene is TRBD2 (6 bases). Germline-derived CDR1 and CDR2 are SQVTM and ANQGSEA. Trimming removed 0 bases at V and 5 bases at J, with 10 bases between. The CDR3 consists of 14 residues. The CDR3 DNA reads as TGCAGCGTTGAAGATGGGGGAGGAACCGGGGAGCTGTTTTTT. Protein product: CSVEDGGGTGELFF.

This rearrangement joins TRBV9 to TRBJ2-7; D not certain. Trimming left V 4 bases short and J 2 bases short, with 13 bases between. From germline, CDR1 is SGDLS and CDR2 YYNGEE. CDR3 length equals 14 residues. Here the CDR3 reads CASSPSDAPYEQYF. CDR3 nucleotide sequence: TGTGCCAGCAGCCCGAGCGATGCCCCCTACGAGCAGTACTTC.

The J gene is TRBJ2-5, the V gene TRBV9; D is unclear. There are 13 residues in the CDR3. V dropped 0 bases and J dropped 5 bases, with 8 bases sitting between them. Germline V gene data show CDR1 as SGDLS and CDR2 as YYNGEE. CDR3 nucleotide sequence: TGTGCCAGCAGCGTAGTACCATCCGAGACCCAGTACTTC. The encoded protein is CASSVVPSETQYF. The full variable domain, its missing parts supplied by reference TRBV9 and TRBJ2-5, is DSGVTQTPKHLITATGQRVTLRCSPRSGDLSVYWYQQSLDQGLQFLIQYYNGEERAKGNILERFSAQQFPDLHSELNLSSLELGDSALYFCASSVVPSETQYFGPGTRLLVL.

This chain joins TRBV27 and TRBJ2-1; D gene unclear. This CDR3 is built from 11 residues. Per germline, CDR1 MNHEY and CDR2 SMNVEV (reference sequence). V dropped 3 bases and J dropped 10 bases, with 7 bases sitting between them. The CDR3 loop reads CASSFSQEQFF. The CDR3 DNA reads as TGTGCCAGCAGTTTCAGTCAGGAGCAGTTCTTC.

This clone was observed a single time. The chain joins TRBV4-3 to TRBJ2-7; D might be TRBD1 (5 bases). The germline V gene has CDR1 LGHNA and CDR2 YSLEER. V lost 4 bases to trimming and J lost 3 bases, with 25 bases between them. The CDR3 totals 18 residues. The CDR3 loop reads CASSPTTAFEGQIYEQYF. The DNA of the CDR3 is TGCGCCAGCAGCCCTACCACCGCTTTTGAAGGACAAATCTACGAGCAGTACTTC.

The chain carries TRBV6-5 and TRBJ1-1; D is possibly TRBD1 (6 bases). Germline loops: CDR1 MNHEY, CDR2 SVGAGI. With 4 bases removed from V and 8 bases from J, the gap between germline ends came to 17 bases. There are 14 residues in the CDR3. CDR3 DNA sequence: TGTGCCAGCAGTTTTAAATTTGGAGGGGGGGAAGCTTTCTTT. Protein: CASSFKFGGGEAFF.

This clone was seen a handful of times. Other DNA sequences in the sample encode the same CDR3. This chain links TRBV29-1 with TRBJ2-1, with D perhaps matching TRBD2 (6 bases). V was pared by 3 bases and J by 4 bases, with 7 bases between. CDR3 length equals 12 residues. Germline V lookup: CDR1 SQVTM, CDR2 ANQGSEA. CDR3 sequence reads: CSVEGGYNEQFF. The CDR3 region has the DNA TGCAGCGTTGAGGGGGGATACAATGAGCAGTTCTTC.

The V call is TRBV28, the J call TRBJ1-5, with 8 bases that match TRBD1. The CDR3 sequence is 17 residues long. Per the germline V gene, CDR1 is MDHEN and CDR2 is SYDVKM. Unmatched junction bases numbered 12, after V lost 5 bases and J lost 3 bases. CDR3 in amino acids: CASSPIWDRLINQPQHF. The CDR3 DNA reads as TGTGCCAGCAGTCCGATCTGGGACAGGCTTATCAATCAGCCCCAGCATTTT.

The J gene is TRBJ1-1, the V gene TRBV11-2, with D unclear. The CDR3 is 15 amino acids. V gave up 8 bases and J gave up 3 bases, with 19 bases separating them. CDR1 SGHAT and CDR2 FQNNGV come from the germline V gene. CDR3 nucleotides: TGTGCCAGCCGGGCGCAGACCGGATGGGACACTGAAGCTTTCTTT. Protein: CASRAQTGWDTEAFF.

The rearrangement links TRBV5-6 to TRBJ1-1; maybe TRBD1 (5 bases). The CDR3 length is 14 residues. Germline V gene sequence: CDR1 SGHDT, CDR2 YYEEEE. Trimming cost V 3 bases and J 1 base, with 10 bases left between them. The CDR3 loop is CASSWDGTNTEAFF. Written as DNA, the CDR3 is TGTGCCAGCAGCTGGGACGGAACGAACACTGAAGCTTTCTTT.

The rearrangement joins TRBV5-6 to TRBJ2-7; TRBD2 matches 13 bases. The CDR3 is 18 amino acids. CDR1 is SGHDT, CDR2 YYEEEE, per germline. V shed 1 base and J 7 bases; nucleotides not matched to a gene: 14. CDR3 residues: CASSLSGTSGDLPEEQYF. As DNA, the CDR3 is TGTGCCAGCAGCTTGTCGGGGACTAGCGGGGACCTTCCGGAGGAGCAGTACTTC.

Worth noting for this clone: The sample holds other DNA sequences that translate to the same CDR3. The chain uses TRBV27 and TRBJ1-1; a possible D gene is TRBD1 (5 bases). Germline-derived CDR1 and CDR2 are MNHEY and SMNVEV (reference sequence). This CDR3 comprises 13 residues. Trimming cost V 3 bases and J 6 bases, with 11 bases left between them. The CDR3 is CASSFRGGAEAFF. CDR3 bases: TGTGCCAGCAGTTTCCGGGGCGGCGCTGAAGCTTTCTTT.

The genes are TRBV5-6 and TRBJ2-7, with a weak D call TRBD1 (7 bases). Per germline, CDR1 SGHDT and CDR2 YYEEEE. The V gene lost 0 bases and the J gene lost 3 bases, with 16 bases spanning the gap. The CDR3 runs 16 residues. CDR3 residues: CASSLEGQGGFYEQYF. The CDR3 nucleotides read TGTGCCAGCAGCTTGGAAGGGCAGGGGGGTTTCTACGAGCAGTACTTC. Based on the CDR3 plus reference TRBV5-6 and TRBJ2-7, the full variable domain is DAGVTQSPTHLIKTRGQQVTLRCSPKSGHDTVSWYQQALGQGPQFIFQYYEEEERQRGNFPDRFSGHQFPNYSSELNVNALLLGDSALYLCASSLEGQGGFYEQYFGPGTRLTVT.

The genes are TRBV10-2 and TRBJ2-7, with 12 nucleotides matching TRBD2. V trimming: 6 bases; J trimming: 4 bases; junction bases outside the gene matches: 7. Germline values: CDR1 WSHSY, CDR2 SAAADI. CDR3 size: 15 residues. The CDR3 region is CASREGLAGFYEQYF. Here the CDR3 DNA reads TGCGCCAGCAGGGAAGGACTAGCGGGATTTTACGAGCAGTACTTC.

This chain connects TRBV25-1 to TRBJ2-5; the match to TRBD2 covers 12 bases. The CDR3 extends over 16 amino acids. With V trimmed by 4 bases and J by 11 bases, 14 bases remained unmatched. The germline V gene encodes CDR1 MGHDK and CDR2 SYGVNS. CDR3 DNA sequence: TGTGCCAGCAGTGGGTGGACTAGCGGGGCCGGGTATGGGCAGTACTTC. This encodes CASSGWTSGAGYGQYF.

This rearrangement joins TRBV7-9 to TRBJ2-1; no reliable D call. The CDR3 length is 16 residues. V lost 2 bases and J 5 bases, leaving 16 bases between the germline ends. CDR1 is SEHNR and CDR2 is FQNEAQ in the germline V gene (reference sequence). Here the CDR3 reads CASSLLPGQSNNEQFF. CDR3 nucleotide sequence: TGTGCCAGCAGCTTACTTCCCGGGCAGTCGAACAATGAGCAGTTCTTC.

This rearrangement joins TRBV7-4 to TRBJ2-1, with TRBD2 as a possible D gene (6 bases). This CDR3 region has 10 residues. Germline V gives CDR1 SGHVT, CDR2 SQSDAQ. V shed 5 bases and J shed 15 bases, with 11 bases lying between them. CDR3 nucleotide sequence: TGTGCCAGCAGCCCGTCCGGGGGGTTCTTC. Translation gives CASSPSGGFF.

V usage is TRBV27 and J usage is TRBJ2-7; D gene unclear. The CDR3 spans 15 residues. V lost 5 bases to trimming and J lost 5 bases, with 19 bases between them. The germline CDR1 and CDR2 sequences are MNHEY and SMNVEV (reference sequence). DNA for the CDR3: TGTGCCAGCAGTCTTGGGATAGGACCCCGCCACGAGCAGTACTTC. This gives the protein CASSLGIGPRHEQYF.